These 21 T cell receptor beta chains came from one sample sequenced in a study of post-analysis software for immune sequencing data. Their antigens are not known. Built from TCR beta cDNA, the libraries had unique molecular identifiers in them. Via MiXCR, TCRdb re-called the PCR reads, giving one row per CDR3 protein. The table has about 810,000 distinct CDR3 sequences, around 53% seen once. Study-level points and caveats: Higher frequency in patients than in controls was seen for about five TRBV segments, with TRBV5-6, TRBV5-1 and TRBV20-1 among them.

Sequencing was performed on blood. Receptor source: a girl under 18 with multiple sclerosis.

V is TRBV19 and J is TRBJ2-7, with 7 bases matching TRBD1. Germline-derived CDR1 and CDR2 are LNHDA and SQIVND (reference sequence). The CDR3 is made up of 14 amino acids. The J segment lost 0 bases and the V segment lost 6 bases, leaving 5 bases of the junction unmatched. Written as DNA, the CDR3 is TGTGCCAGTAGGGGGACAGCCATCTCCTACGAGCAGTACTTC. Protein: CASRGTAISYEQYF.

The chain links TRBV7-9 to TRBJ2-5, with a tentative D call TRBD2 (6 bases). Germline V gene sequence: CDR1 SEHNR, CDR2 FQNEAQ (reference sequence). This CDR3 has 15 amino acids. The V and J ends lost 5 bases and 0 bases respectively, with 13 bases between them. The CDR3, as DNA: TGTGCCAGCAGCCGGGGACTCCGGTACCAAGAGACCCAGTACTTC. Residues: CASSRGLRYQETQYF.

V and J are TRBV20-1 and TRBJ1-5, with TRBD1 matching 12 bases. The J segment lost 5 bases and the V segment lost 6 bases, leaving 8 bases of the junction unmatched. The CDR3 contains 15 residues. Looked up from germline, CDR1 is DFQATT and CDR2 is SNEGSKA (reference sequence). The CDR3 nucleotides are TGCAGTGCCCCCCGGGGACAGGGGGCCTATCAGCCCCAGCATTTT. Its translation is CSAPRGQGAYQPQHF.

In the case of this clonotype: A read error may be the cause here, since a much bigger clone is one base away. This chain connects TRBV28 to TRBJ2-3; D is unresolved. The CDR3 spans 11 residues. Trimming stripped 2 bases from V and 8 bases from J, with 5 bases between. In germline, CDR1 is MDHEN, CDR2 SYDVKM. For the CDR3, the DNA is TGTGCCAGCAGTTTACCCTCTACGCAGTATTTT. It specifies CASSLPSTQYF.

The rearrangement uses TRBV3-1 and TRBJ2-1; the match to TRBD2 covers 9 bases. The better agreement between TRBJ2-7 and the DNA end casts doubt on the J call. The germline gives CDR1 LGHDT, CDR2 YNNKEL (reference sequence). The CDR3 runs 16 residues. The chain's CDR3 is CASSQDRLAGYNEQYF. In nucleotides, the CDR3 is TGTGCCAGCAGCCAAGACAGGCTAGCGGGGTACAATGAGCAGTACTTC.

The chain recombines TRBV3-1 with TRBJ2-7; no reliable D call. The CDR3 has 13 residues. Trimming took off 3 bases at V and 7 bases at J, with 13 bases between the two ends. CDR1 is LGHDT and CDR2 is YNNKEL in the germline V gene (reference sequence). CDR3 nucleotides: TGTGCCAGCAGCCAGGGCCTCCTGGGGGAGCAGTACTTC. This gives the protein CASSQGLLGEQYF.

CDR3 region: CASSGVPGQGSIEQYF. The CDR3 bases are TGCGCCAGCAGCGGGGTACCGGGACAGGGGTCGATCGAGCAGTACTTC. V is TRBV5-1 and J is TRBJ2-7; TRBD1 agrees at 10 bases. This CDR3 spans 16 amino acids. Looked up from germline, CDR1 is SGHRS and CDR2 is YFSETQ. V shed 4 bases and J 6 bases; nucleotides not matched to a gene: 13.

This chain links TRBV7-2 with TRBJ1-5; no clear D. V shed 1 base and J shed 3 bases, with 10 bases lying between them. The CDR3 contains 15 residues. CDR1 is SGHTA and CDR2 is FQGNSA in the germline V gene. CDR3 DNA sequence: TGTGCCAGCAGCTTAGAGATGGGTTCCAATCAGCCCCAGCATTTT. Residues: CASSLEMGSNQPQHF. The full variable domain, with the rest looked up from reference TRBV7-2 and TRBJ1-5, is GAGVSQSPSNKVTEKGKDVELRCDPISGHTALYWYRQSLGQGLEFLIYFQGNSAPDKSGLPSDRFSAERTGGSVSTLTIQRTQQEDSAVYLCASSLEMGSNQPQHFGDGTRLSIL.

For the CDR3, the DNA is TGCGCCAGCAGCCAACAGGGGGCCCCCTACAATGAGCAGTTCTTC. Protein sequence: CASSQQGAPYNEQFF. V is TRBV4-1 and J is TRBJ2-1, with 8 bases that match TRBD1. The CDR3 contains 15 residues. Trimming took 2 bases from V and 2 from J; bases not matched to a gene: 2. The germline V gene encodes CDR1 MGHRA and CDR2 YSYEKL.

This chain links TRBV6-5 with TRBJ1-4, with 8 bases identical to TRBD1. The CDR3 totals 14 residues. The junction had 3 bases not matched to a gene; V was cut back by 7 bases and J by 2 bases. CDR1 and CDR2 from the germline V gene are MNHEY and SVGAGI. CDR3 protein: CASKSGGTNEKLFF. The CDR3 DNA follows: TGTGCCAGCAAGTCAGGGGGCACTAATGAAAAACTGTTTTTT.

The sample holds a few counts of this clonotype. J is TRBJ2-5 and V is TRBV4-1; TRBD1 aligns across 11 bases. After removal of 7 bases from V and 11 bases from J, the junction contained 12 bases not matched to a gene. The CDR3 contains 14 residues. Germline assignment: CDR1 MGHRA and CDR2 YSYEKL. The CDR3 sequence: CASTGTGGFREQYF. The CDR3 nucleotides read TGCGCCAGCACCGGGACAGGGGGGTTTCGAGAGCAGTACTTC.

The chain joins TRBV15 to TRBJ2-7; D gene ambiguous. CDR1 LNHNV and CDR2 YYDKDF come from the germline V gene (reference sequence). The CDR3 consists of 12 residues. The V end was cut by 0 bases, the J end by 7 bases, with 7 bases between. CDR3: CATSRDGGEQYF. The CDR3, as DNA: TGTGCCACCAGCAGAGATGGCGGAGAGCAGTACTTC.

The J gene is TRBJ1-1, the V gene TRBV20-1, with 10 bases fitting TRBD1. CDR3 size: 16 residues. The germline CDR1 and CDR2 sequences are DFQATT and SNEGSKA (reference sequence). V dropped 3 bases and J dropped 2; count of bases not matched to a gene: 9. CDR3 region: CSASRDRGGINTEAFF. The CDR3 region has the DNA TGCAGTGCTAGTAGGGACAGGGGTGGCATTAACACTGAAGCTTTCTTT.

This rearrangement joins TRBV20-1 to TRBJ2-5, with D possibly being TRBD1 or TRBD2 (5 bases each). CDR3 length: 13 amino acids. Germline assignment: CDR1 DFQATT and CDR2 SNEGSKA (reference sequence). V gave up 4 bases and J gave up 1 base, with 10 bases separating them. CDR3 sequence (DNA): TGCAGTGCTACGCACGGGACCCAAGAGACCCAGTACTTC. This codes for CSATHGTQETQYF.

This chain connects TRBV5-1 to TRBJ2-1, with 13 bases identical to TRBD2. Unmatched junction bases numbered 9, after V lost 0 bases and J lost 9 bases. This CDR3 is 17 amino acids long. In germline, CDR1 is SGHRS, CDR2 YFSETQ. CDR3 amino acids: CASSLGGLAGNRAEQFF. CDR3 nucleotides: TGCGCCAGCAGCTTGGGGGGACTAGCGGGAAATAGGGCTGAGCAGTTCTTC. Complete variable domain (other parts from reference TRBV5-1 and TRBJ2-1): KAGVTQTPRYLIKTRGQQVTLSCSPISGHRSVSWYQQTPGQGLQFLFEYFSETQRNKGNFPGRFSGRQFSNSRSEMNVSTLELGDSALYLCASSLGGLAGNRAEQFFGPGTRLTVL.

This clonotype was detected once. For the CDR3, the DNA is TGCAGTGCCACTGGCCAGGGTGGCAATCAGCCCCAGCATTTT. Its translation: CSATGQGGNQPQHF. This rearrangement joins TRBV20-1 to TRBJ1-5; D is perhaps TRBD1 (5 bases). Germline-derived CDR1 and CDR2 are DFQATT and SNEGSKA (reference sequence). V was pared by 6 bases and J by 2 bases, with 14 bases between. The CDR3 totals 14 residues.

The chain is built from TRBV5-1 and TRBJ1-2; no definite D call. Trimming stripped 0 bases from V and 4 bases from J, with 10 bases between. From germline, CDR1 is SGHRS and CDR2 YFSETQ. This CDR3 spans 14 amino acids. The CDR3 protein is CASSLGQAIYGYTF. The CDR3 region has the DNA TGCGCCAGCAGCTTGGGGCAGGCGATCTATGGCTACACCTTC. The complete variable domain, with remaining parts taken from reference TRBV5-1 and TRBJ1-2, reads KAGVTQTPRYLIKTRGQQVTLSCSPISGHRSVSWYQQTPGQGLQFLFEYFSETQRNKGNFPGRFSGRQFSNSRSEMNVSTLELGDSALYLCASSLGQAIYGYTFGSGTRLTVV.

The rearrangement links TRBV7-2 to TRBJ2-7; D is perhaps TRBD1 or TRBD2 (5 bases each). Germline CDR1 reads SGHTA; CDR2 reads FQGNSA. The length of the CDR3 is 14 residues. For the CDR3, the DNA is TGTGCAACCAACCGGGACGGCAGCTCCTACGAGCAGTACTTC. Protein sequence: CATNRDGSSYEQYF. The variable domain in full, completed from reference TRBV7-2 and TRBJ2-7, reads GAGVSQSPSNKVTEKGKDVELRCDPISGHTALYWYRQSLGQGLEFLIYFQGNSAPDKSGLPSDRFSAERTGGSVSTLTIQRTQQEDSAVYLCATNRDGSSYEQYFGPGTRLTVT.

This sequence joins TRBV18 and TRBJ2-1, with 8 bases matching TRBD2. J was trimmed by 9 bases and V by 1 base; bases with no gene match: 11. The CDR3 consists of 16 residues. Per germline, CDR1 KGHSH and CDR2 LQKENI. The CDR3 DNA sequence: TGTGCCAGCTCACCACTACCCCCAGCGGGAGAGGGTGAGCAGTTCTTC. It specifies CASSPLPPAGEGEQFF.

The chain recombines TRBV27 with TRBJ1-5; no clear D gene. This CDR3 is 14 amino acids long. Trimming removed 5 bases at V and 3 bases at J, with 11 bases between. Germline assignment: CDR1 MNHEY and CDR2 SMNVEV (reference sequence). The DNA of the CDR3 is TGTGCCAGCAGTCGTATGTTGGACAATCAGCCCCAGCATTTT. Its protein is CASSRMLDNQPQHF.

This rearrangement joins TRBV5-1 to TRBJ2-7; 9 bases fit TRBD1. The CDR3 is made up of 16 amino acids. V was clipped by 4 bases and J by 1 base; unmatched bases: 9. Germline-derived CDR1 and CDR2 are SGHRS and YFSETQ. The CDR3 DNA sequence: TGCGCCAGCAGCCCAGTGCCGGACAGGGGTTCCTACGAGCAGTACTTC. Encoded protein: CASSPVPDRGSYEQYF.